This TCR beta chain derives from a study of T cell changes during pregnancy in multiple sclerosis. TCRdb's copy holds only in-frame clones and misses some; the assay was immunoSEQ multiplex PCR. The table has fewer than 140,000 clones, 92% seen once. The V segment lost 5 bases and the J segment 10 bases; nucleotides outside the gene matches: 10. The CDR3 totals 15 residues. Per germline, CDR1 LNHDA and CDR2 SQIVND (reference sequence). This TCR came from a female donor with multiple sclerosis, enrolled in a pregnancy study. The V gene is TRBV19, the J gene TRBJ2-3; 12 bases are shared with TRBD2. The starting material was peripheral blood, obtained after pregnancy. Here the CDR3 reads CASSSTTSGRAAQYF. The CDR3 DNA reads TGTGCCAGTAGTTCTACGACTAGCGGGAGAGCTGCGCAGTATTTT.